Presented here are 10 T cell receptor beta chains from one specimen sequenced in a study of CD8+CD57+ T cells in acquired aplastic anemia. Those patients picked for sequencing had displayed CD8+CD57+ cell expansion on flow cytometry. Profiling that covered TCR beta VDJ and CDR3 relied on genomic DNA as its template. TCRdb reprocessed the reads with MiXCR, giving one entry per CDR3 protein. The sample includes some 150,000 distinct CDR3 sequences, about 54% of them seen just once. Sequencing used sorted CD4+, CD8+, or CD8+CD57+ T cells (not recorded which) from PBMCs. The receptors shown here come from a human donor with aplastic anemia.

The rearrangement uses TRBV10-3 and TRBJ2-3, with 9 bases identical to TRBD2. Germline loops: CDR1 ENHRY, CDR2 SYGVKD. CDR3 length: 15 residues. With V trimmed by 2 bases and J by 4 bases, 4 bases remained unmatched. CDR3 in amino acids: CAISEASGVADTQYF. The CDR3 DNA reads TGTGCCATCAGTGAGGCTAGCGGGGTGGCAGATACGCAGTATTTT.

About this clonotype: A much more abundant neighbour one base away suggests this may be a read error. The chain carries TRBV14 and TRBJ1-3; D remains unclear. Trimming left V 0 bases short and J 0 bases short, with 15 bases between. Per the germline V gene, CDR1 is SGHDN and CDR2 is FVKESK. The CDR3 is 18 residues long. The CDR3 nucleotides read TGTGCCAGCAGCCAAGAAAGGGCAGGTCCCGCCTCTGGAAACACCATATATTTT. As protein: CASSQERAGPASGNTIYF.

The V call is TRBV4-1, the J call TRBJ2-5; TRBD2 matches 11 bases. J was trimmed by 4 bases and V by 1 base; bases with no gene match: 5. CDR1 MGHRA and CDR2 YSYEKL come from the germline V gene. This CDR3 spans 16 amino acids. CDR3 DNA sequence: TGCGCCAGCAGCCAAGTAGCGGGGGGGCAGAGAGAGACCCAGTACTTC. This translates into CASSQVAGGQRETQYF.

The V gene is TRBV11-2, the J gene TRBJ2-1; no definite D call. V was shortened by 4 bases and J by 7 bases, with 17 bases between the two germline ends. This CDR3 comprises 15 residues. Per the germline V gene, CDR1 is SGHAT and CDR2 is FQNNGV. The CDR3 spells CASSSPSGTLNEQFF. CDR3 nucleotides: TGTGCCAGCAGCTCTCCTTCCGGTACCTTAAATGAGCAGTTCTTC.

This clonotype was detected a few times. V is TRBV27 and J is TRBJ2-2; possible D gene TRBD1, 5 bases. V shed 2 bases and J shed 0 bases, with 13 bases lying between them. The CDR3 is 17 residues long. Germline-derived CDR1 and CDR2 are MNHEY and SMNVEV (reference sequence). CDR3 residues: CASSLTQTVSNTGELFF. For the CDR3, the DNA is TGTGCCAGCAGTTTAACACAGACAGTCTCGAACACCGGGGAGCTGTTTTTT.

The V and J genes are TRBV10-3 and TRBJ2-1; TRBD2 might be the D (5 bases). The V and J ends lost 5 bases and 5 bases respectively, with 10 bases between them. Germline V gene sequence: CDR1 ENHRY, CDR2 SYGVKD. CDR3 length: 13 amino acids. CDR3 amino acids: CAISRQEDNEQFF. In DNA form, the CDR3 reads TGTGCCATCAGTCGGCAGGAGGACAATGAGCAGTTCTTC.

For this clonotype: A much bigger clone sits one base away, suggesting this may be a read error. The chain employs TRBV9 and TRBJ2-1; D unclear. This CDR3 spans 13 amino acids. V was cut by 3 bases and J by 6 bases, with 10 bases left in between. Germline-derived CDR1 and CDR2 are SGDLS and YYNGEE. CDR3 in DNA: TGTGCCAGCAGCGCAGCTGGGATCAATGAGCAGTTCTTC. Encoded protein: CASSAAGINEQFF.

This clonotype has only a few counts. This chain uses TRBV7-8 with TRBJ2-3; perhaps TRBD1 as D (5 bases). TRBJ2-1 matches the DNA end more closely, so the J call is doubtful. The CDR3 loop spans 12 amino acids. CDR1 is SGHVS, CDR2 FQNEAQ, per germline. The CDR3 bases are TGTGCCAGCAGCCCGACAGAGAGGGAGCAGTTCTTC. Its translation: CASSPTEREQFF.

This chain connects TRBV9 to TRBJ2-3; D not resolved. Trimming shortened V by 2 bases and J by 2 bases, and 12 bases separated the two germline ends. CDR1 and CDR2 (germline): SGDLS, YYNGEE. The CDR3 covers 15 residues. The CDR3 DNA reads TGTGCCAGCAGCGTCGTTAGAGAACCCACAGATACGCAGTATTTT. This codes for CASSVVREPTDTQYF.

This clonotype has more than one count but fewer than ten. The rearrangement uses TRBV10-3 and TRBJ1-5, with D uncertain. The CDR3 is 13 residues long. Trimming pared 4 bases from V and 1 base from J, leaving 5 bases between. Germline lookup yields CDR1 ENHRY and CDR2 SYGVKD. CDR3 region: CAISGESNQPQHF. The CDR3 DNA follows: TGTGCCATCAGTGGAGAGAGCAATCAGCCCCAGCATTTT.